These 14 T cell receptor beta chains were sequenced from one sample in a study of T cells after yellow fever vaccination. TCRdb recomputed calls from the 5' RACE reads with MiXCR, one row per CDR3 protein. The table lists 500,000 to 650,000 distinct CDR3 sequences, around an eighth of them singletons, with about an eighth in the top ten. Source: PBMCs, taken on the day of the yellow fever booster vaccination. Receptor source: a man in his thirties or forties who received the YFV17D yellow fever vaccine.

The chain has TRBV5-1 and TRBJ2-5, with D unresolved. Trimming removed 6 bases at V and 4 bases at J, with 13 bases between. CDR1 is SGHRS and CDR2 is YFSETQ in the germline V gene. The CDR3 is 13 amino acids. In DNA form, the CDR3 reads TGCGCCAGCAAAGTGGCGATCCGAGAGACCCAGTACTTC. It translates to CASKVAIRETQYF.

This clonotype has just a few counts. The genes are TRBV7-6 and TRBJ2-2; D not certain. This CDR3 contains 12 residues. Trimming shortened V by 4 bases and J by 10 bases, and 10 bases separated the two germline ends. Germline CDR1 SGHVS, CDR2 FNYEAQ. The CDR3 DNA follows: TGTGCCAGCAGCTCCGGCACTTCGGAGCTGTTTTTT. Protein: CASSSGTSELFF.

V gene TRBV6-2 or TRBV6-3 combines with J gene TRBJ1-1; perhaps TRBD1 as D (5 bases). V was trimmed by 3 bases and J by 3 bases, leaving 11 bases between them. The V gene's germline CDR1 is MNHEY and CDR2 SVGEGT. The CDR3 loop spans 14 amino acids. The DNA of the CDR3 is TGTGCCAGCAGTTATTCCCGGGGCGACACTGAAGCTTTCTTT. Encoded protein: CASSYSRGDTEAFF.

This clonotype has just a few counts. This sequence joins TRBV20-1 and TRBJ1-1; TRBD1 might be the D (5 bases). Looked up from germline, CDR1 is DFQATT and CDR2 is SNEGSKA (reference sequence). The CDR3 runs 13 residues. V lost 6 bases, J lost 1 base, and 12 bases lay in between. The chain's CDR3 is CSAPFGGNTEAFF. In nucleotides, the CDR3 is TGCAGTGCACCCTTTGGGGGGAACACTGAAGCTTTCTTT.

This clonotype has more than one count but fewer than ten. The genes are TRBV9 and TRBJ2-7; tentatively, D is TRBD1 (6 bases). The germline V gene encodes CDR1 SGDLS and CDR2 YYNGEE. This CDR3 spans 15 amino acids. V was cut by 0 bases and J by 4 bases, with 14 bases left in between. CDR3 DNA sequence: TGTGCCAGCAGCGTAGGGGGGAGACAGGAATACGAGCAGTACTTC. It yields the protein CASSVGGRQEYEQYF.

This rearrangement joins TRBV6-2 or TRBV6-3 to TRBJ2-1; 9 bases are a match to TRBD1. The CDR3 loop spans 17 amino acids. CDR1 and CDR2 from the germline V gene are MNHEY and SVGEGT. Germline trimming cut 0 bases from V and 6 bases from J; bases unmatched to any gene: 9. CDR3: CASSYSSTGGKFNEQFF. CDR3 sequence (DNA): TGTGCCAGCAGTTACTCCTCTACAGGGGGCAAATTCAATGAGCAGTTCTTC.

In its sample, this clonotype was seen many times. This sequence joins TRBV7-6 and TRBJ2-2; TRBD1 is a possible D gene (5 bases). Germline CDR1 SGHVS, CDR2 FNYEAQ. The CDR3 runs 15 residues. Trimming left V 2 bases short and J 3 bases short, with 10 bases between. The chain's CDR3 is CASSLSRAHTGELFF. The CDR3 nucleotides read TGTGCCAGCAGCTTATCCAGGGCCCACACCGGGGAGCTGTTTTTT.

The J gene is TRBJ2-6, the V gene TRBV27; no definite D call. CDR1 and CDR2 from the germline V gene are MNHEY and SMNVEV (reference sequence). With 6 bases removed from V and 3 bases from J, the gap between germline ends came to 6 bases. The CDR3 consists of 13 residues. The CDR3 sequence is CASRTHGANVLTF. CDR3 in DNA: TGTGCCAGCAGGACGCATGGGGCCAACGTCCTGACTTTC. Together with reference TRBV27 and TRBJ2-6, the CDR3 gives the full variable domain: EAQVTQNPRYLITVTGKKLTVTCSQNMNHEYMSWYRQDPGLGLRQIYYSMNVEVTDKGDVPEGYKVSRKEKRNFPLILESPSPNQTSLYFCASRTHGANVLTFGAGSRLTVL.

A few counts support this clonotype. DNA of the CDR3: TGTGCCCTCGTAGGAGCGGGAGATGGCAATGAGCAGTTCTTC. Its translation: CALVGAGDGNEQFF. The J gene is TRBJ2-1, the V gene TRBV30; 8 bases align to TRBD2. The ends lost 8 bases at V and 6 bases at J; junction bases unmatched: 12. The CDR3 consists of 14 residues. CDR1 GTSNPN and CDR2 SVGIG come from the germline V gene (reference sequence).

This clonotype was found a few times. The chain has TRBV20-1 and TRBJ2-1; weak D call: TRBD2 (5 bases). CDR1 is DFQATT, CDR2 SNEGSKA, per germline (reference sequence). Trimming removed 5 bases at V and 3 bases at J, with 14 bases between. This CDR3 is 14 amino acids long. The CDR3 sequence is CSAGGTRDYNEQFF. For the CDR3, the DNA is TGCAGTGCTGGAGGAACACGGGACTACAATGAGCAGTTCTTC.

The gene calls are TRBV5-4 and TRBJ1-1; no clear D gene. The CDR3 has 15 amino acids. From germline, CDR1 is SGHNT and CDR2 YYREEE (reference sequence). The V and J ends lost 4 bases and 1 base respectively, with 14 bases between them. The CDR3 sequence is CASSPPGPGNTEAFF. The DNA for the CDR3 is TGTGCCAGCAGCCCCCCCGGCCCCGGGAACACTGAAGCTTTCTTT.

Remarks on this clonotype: A read error may account for a junction end that differs from germline. This chain uses TRBV28 with TRBJ2-7, with 8 nucleotides matching TRBD2. Germline V gives CDR1 MDHEN, CDR2 SYDVKM. This CDR3 spans 12 amino acids. The CDR3 DNA follows: TGTGCCAGCTCCGGGACTAGAGGCGAGCGGTACTTC. Protein: CASSGTRGERYF.

This clonotype has only a few counts. The V call is TRBV20-1, the J call TRBJ2-3; the match to TRBD1 covers 8 bases. The germline V gene encodes CDR1 DFQATT and CDR2 SNEGSKA (reference sequence). CDR3 length: 13 residues. CDR3 sequence reads: CSHRTGSTDTQYF. The CDR3 DNA is TGCAGCCATCGGACAGGGAGCACAGATACGCAGTATTTT.

CDR3 DNA: TGCAGTGCTAGAGTTACAGGGGGTACAGAGACCCAGTACTTC. It translates to CSARVTGGTETQYF. The V and J genes are TRBV20-1 and TRBJ2-5; 8 positions match TRBD1. Germline V gives CDR1 DFQATT, CDR2 SNEGSKA (reference sequence). This CDR3 contains 14 residues. With 1 base clipped from V and 4 bases from J, the junction kept 5 bases outside the gene matches.